This TCR beta chain was identified during a study of cytomegalovirus exposure and HLA in healthy donors. V was pared by 8 bases and J by 0 bases, with 16 bases between. CDR1 MDHEN and CDR2 SYDVKM come from the germline V gene. This CDR3 is built from 15 residues. PCR employed 60 Vbeta and 13 Jbeta primers. Here immunoSEQ multiplex PCR was the method, and the copy in TCRdb shows in-frame clones only, minus some. The sample shows some 160,000 clones, roughly four fifths of them seen only once. This receptor was identified in a woman aged 40 to 50 in good health and CMV-seronegative. The source material was PBMCs. This rearrangement joins TRBV28 to TRBJ1-1, with D maybe TRBD1 (6 bases). CDR3 sequence (DNA): TGTGCCAGCGCTAAGGGGGGGGTTATGAACACTGAAGCTTTCTTT. Translation gives CASAKGGVMNTEAFF.